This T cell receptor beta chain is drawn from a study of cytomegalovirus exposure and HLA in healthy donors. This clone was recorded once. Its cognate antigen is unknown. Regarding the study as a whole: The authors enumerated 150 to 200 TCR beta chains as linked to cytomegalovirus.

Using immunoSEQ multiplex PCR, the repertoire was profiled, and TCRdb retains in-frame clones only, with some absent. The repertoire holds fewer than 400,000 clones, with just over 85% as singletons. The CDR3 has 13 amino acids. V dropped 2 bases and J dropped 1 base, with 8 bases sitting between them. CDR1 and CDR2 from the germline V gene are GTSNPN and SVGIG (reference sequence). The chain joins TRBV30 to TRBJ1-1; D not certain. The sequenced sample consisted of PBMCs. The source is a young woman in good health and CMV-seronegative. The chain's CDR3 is CAWSRGQNTEAFF. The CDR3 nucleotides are TGTGCCTGGAGTCGAGGGCAGAACACTGAAGCTTTCTTT. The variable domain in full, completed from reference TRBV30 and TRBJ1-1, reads SQTIHQWPATLVQPVGSPLSLECTVEGTSNPNLYWYRQAAGRGLQLLFYSVGIGQISSEVPQNLSASRPQDRQFILSSKKLLLSDSGFYLCAWSRGQNTEAFFGQGTRLTVV.